The source of this T cell receptor (beta chain) is a study of blood T cell repertoires in COVID-19. Study information: The United States, Italy and Spain provided the acute and convalescent COVID-19 samples.

This CDR3 comprises 15 residues. The V gene's germline CDR1 is LNHDA and CDR2 SQIVND (reference sequence). Trimming removed 2 bases from V and 1 base from J, with 12 bases in between. Study processing details: Reference gene primers were amplified, and this amplification served to estimate nucleated cell counts. Clones were sequenced by immunoSEQ multiplex PCR, and TCRdb holds only the in-frame ones, with some missing. Clone size and V and J calls were adopted from that table, with D and trimming inferred from the DNA. In the table there are around 150,000 clones, about 93% of which are singletons. The chain joins TRBV19 to TRBJ2-7; D possibly corresponds to TRBD1 (6 bases). The sample taken for sequencing was peripheral blood. The sequence came from a woman aged 45 to 65 with acute or convalescent COVID-19. CDR3: CASSISRGWSYEQYF. Here the CDR3 DNA reads TGTGCCAGTAGTATATCCAGGGGATGGTCCTACGAGCAGTACTTC.